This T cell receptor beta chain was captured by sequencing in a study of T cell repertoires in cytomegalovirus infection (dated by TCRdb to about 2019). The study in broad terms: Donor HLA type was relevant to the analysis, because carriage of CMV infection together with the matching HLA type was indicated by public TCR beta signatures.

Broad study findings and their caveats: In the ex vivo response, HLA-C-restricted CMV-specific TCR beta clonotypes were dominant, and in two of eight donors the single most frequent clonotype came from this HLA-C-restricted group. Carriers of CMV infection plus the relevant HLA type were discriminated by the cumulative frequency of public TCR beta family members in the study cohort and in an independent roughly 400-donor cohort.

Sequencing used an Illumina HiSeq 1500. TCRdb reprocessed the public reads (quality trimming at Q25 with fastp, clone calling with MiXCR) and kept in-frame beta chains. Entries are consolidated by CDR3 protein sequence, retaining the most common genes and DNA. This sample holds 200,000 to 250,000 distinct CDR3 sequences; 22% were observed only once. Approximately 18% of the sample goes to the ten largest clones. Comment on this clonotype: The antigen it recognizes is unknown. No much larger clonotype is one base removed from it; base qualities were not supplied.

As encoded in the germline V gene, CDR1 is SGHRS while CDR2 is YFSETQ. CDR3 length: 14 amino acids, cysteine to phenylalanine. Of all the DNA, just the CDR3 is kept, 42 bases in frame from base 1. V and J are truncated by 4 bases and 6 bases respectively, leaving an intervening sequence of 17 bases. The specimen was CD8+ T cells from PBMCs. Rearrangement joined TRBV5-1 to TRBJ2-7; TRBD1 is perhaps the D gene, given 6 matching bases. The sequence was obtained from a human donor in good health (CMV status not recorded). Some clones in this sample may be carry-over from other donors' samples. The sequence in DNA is TGCGCCAGCAGCCAACAGGGACCTTTGGGCGAGCAGTACTTC. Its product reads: CASSQQGPLGEQYF.